A single sample gave rise to the 16 T cell receptor beta chains below, sequenced in a study of shared clonotypes between healthy human individuals. The table came from immunoSEQ multiplex PCR; TCRdb's copy has only in-frame clones and leaves some out. The sample records roughly 1,800,000 clones, about 95% being singletons. Positive CCR7 selection of CD45RO-negative cells yielded the naive CD8 cells, and terminally differentiated effector memory CD45RA+ cells were excluded. Sequenced material: naive CD8+ T cells sorted from blood. The source is a man between 18 and 29 years old in good health.

J is TRBJ2-7 and V is TRBV15; maybe TRBD1 (5 bases). The CDR3 runs to 15 residues. Between the trimmed V and J ends, which lost 0 bases and 2 bases, there was a span of 11 bases. Germline assignment: CDR1 LNHNV and CDR2 YYDKDF (reference sequence). The CDR3, as DNA: TGTGCCACCAGCAGAGACTGGACACAGGCCTACGAGCAGTACTTC. Translating it yields CATSRDWTQAYEQYF.

V is TRBV4-3 and J is TRBJ2-1; D unresolved. V lost 0 bases and J 0 bases, leaving 9 bases between the germline ends. In germline, CDR1 is LGHNA, CDR2 YSLEER. The CDR3 sequence is 16 residues long. The CDR3 loop reads CASSQDPWSSYNEQFF. The CDR3 DNA is TGCGCCAGCAGCCAAGATCCCTGGAGCTCCTACAATGAGCAGTTCTTC.

DNA of the CDR3: TGTGCCAGCAGCCCCCAGGGACTAGCGGGAGTAGCAGATACGCAGTATTTT. This sequence encodes CASSPQGLAGVADTQYF. The chain joins TRBV5-5 to TRBJ2-3; 14 bases match TRBD2. Germline lookup yields CDR1 SGHKS and CDR2 YYEKEE (reference sequence). The CDR3 has 17 amino acids. Trimming at V came to 4 bases and at J to 4 bases, leaving 8 bases not matched to a gene.

The chain joins TRBV14 to TRBJ2-6; TRBD1 might be the D (5 bases). CDR1 SGHDN and CDR2 FVKESK come from the germline V gene. There are 14 residues in the CDR3. The ends were cut back, 5 bases at V and 2 bases at J, with 7 bases in the middle. In DNA form, the CDR3 reads TGTGCCAGCAGCACAGGACCTGGGGCCAACGTCCTGACTTTC. Translation: CASSTGPGANVLTF.

This chain joins TRBV14 and TRBJ2-5; D possibly uses TRBD1 or TRBD2 (5 bases each). Looked up from germline, CDR1 is SGHDN and CDR2 is FVKESK. V dropped 4 bases and J dropped 1 base, with 13 bases sitting between them. The CDR3 is 15 residues long. The CDR3 DNA is TGTGCCAGCAGCCCCCAGGGACGGCTCCAAGAGACCCAGTACTTC. Encoded protein: CASSPQGRLQETQYF.

This clone was counted a single time. J is TRBJ2-1 and V is TRBV7-9; 9 nucleotides match TRBD1. V was clipped by 6 bases and J by 7 bases; unmatched bases: 10. CDR1 is SEHNR, CDR2 FQNEAQ, per germline (reference sequence). The length of the CDR3 is 15 residues. Here the CDR3 DNA reads TGTGCCAGCAGTATCGCACAGGGGGCGTTGAATGAGCAGTTCTTC. Translated: CASSIAQGALNEQFF.

This chain links TRBV6-5 with TRBJ1-5; D gene unclear. V was pared by 11 bases and J by 1 base, with 6 bases between. CDR3 length: 11 amino acids. Germline CDR1 is MNHEY and CDR2 is SVGAGI. The CDR3 region is CAGGSNQPQHF. CDR3 sequence (DNA): TGTGCCGGAGGGAGCAATCAGCCCCAGCATTTT.

A single count supports this clone. This rearrangement joins TRBV11-2 to TRBJ2-7, with D uncertain. Germline CDR1 is SGHAT and CDR2 is FQNNGV. The V and J ends lost 5 bases and 3 bases respectively, with 14 bases between them. CDR3 length: 14 amino acids. The CDR3 protein is CASSPEDFYYEQYF. The CDR3 DNA follows: TGTGCCAGCAGCCCGGAAGACTTCTACTACGAGCAGTACTTC.

This sequence joins TRBV28 and TRBJ2-1; 8 bases match TRBD2. The V and J ends lost 2 bases and 2 bases, in that order; junction bases with no gene match: 8. CDR3 length: 17 residues. Looked up from germline, CDR1 is MDHEN and CDR2 is SYDVKM. Here the CDR3 reads CASSLPISGNTYNEQFF. CDR3 DNA sequence: TGTGCCAGCAGTTTACCCATTAGCGGGAATACCTACAATGAGCAGTTCTTC.

The chain is built from TRBV7-8 and TRBJ2-5; D may be TRBD2 (7 bases). CDR3 length: 14 residues. V gave up 5 bases and J gave up 5 bases, with 15 bases separating them. Germline CDR1 reads SGHVS; CDR2 reads FQNEAQ. CDR3 coding DNA: TGTGCCAGCAGCCCTGGGGGGGCCCATGAGACCCAGTACTTC. It codes for CASSPGGAHETQYF.

The chain's CDR3 is CASSSPGTSGIYEQYF. The CDR3 DNA reads TGTGCCAGCAGTTCCCCCGGGACTAGCGGGATTTACGAGCAGTACTTC. This chain links TRBV6-5 with TRBJ2-7, with 13 bases lining up with TRBD2. In germline, CDR1 is MNHEY, CDR2 SVGAGI. J gave up 4 bases and V 4 bases, and 7 bases lay outside the gene matches. The CDR3 totals 16 residues.

The chain links TRBV6-5 to TRBJ2-7; D not resolved. From germline, CDR1 is MNHEY and CDR2 SVGAGI. This CDR3 spans 15 amino acids. Trimming cost V 3 bases and J 0 bases, with 12 bases left between them. CDR3 in DNA: TGTGCCAGCAGTTATCAGGCACTATCCTCCTACGAGCAGTACTTC. It is translated as CASSYQALSSYEQYF.

Regarding this clone: Other DNA sequences in the sample encode the same CDR3. The genes are TRBV7-9 and TRBJ2-7, with D possibly being TRBD1 (6 bases). The CDR3 is 14 residues long. The ends were cut back, 4 bases at V and 0 bases at J, with 10 bases in the middle. Germline V gene lookup returns CDR1 SEHNR and CDR2 FQNEAQ (reference sequence). CDR3 sequence (DNA): TGTGCCAGCAGCTCACCAGGGGACTCCTACGAGCAGTACTTC. Protein sequence: CASSSPGDSYEQYF.

Only a few counts were recorded for this clone. The chain is built from TRBV9 and TRBJ2-7, with a tentative D call TRBD1 (6 bases). In germline, CDR1 is SGDLS, CDR2 YYNGEE. Trimming cost V 3 bases and J 5 bases, with 9 bases left between them. The CDR3 runs 12 residues. The CDR3 DNA is TGTGCCAGCAGCGCGGCAGGGGACGAGCAGTACTTC. It encodes CASSAAGDEQYF.

To note about this clone: This sample also contains other DNA sequences that code for the same CDR3. The chain is built from TRBV11-2 and TRBJ2-3, with D perhaps matching TRBD1 or TRBD2 (5 bases each). Between the trimmed V and J ends, which lost 3 bases and 4 bases, there was a span of 11 bases. There are 14 residues in the CDR3. The germline gives CDR1 SGHAT, CDR2 FQNNGV. CDR3: CASSLGVGADTQYF. In DNA, the CDR3 is TGTGCCAGCAGCTTGGGGGTTGGGGCAGATACGCAGTATTTT.

This clone was picked up a small number of times. V and J are TRBV13 and TRBJ1-2; unclear D gene. Germline V gives CDR1 PRHDT, CDR2 FYEKMQ (reference sequence). V was pared by 5 bases and J by 4 bases, with 11 bases between. The CDR3 extends over 13 amino acids. CDR3 coding DNA: TGTGCCAGCAGCGAGCGAGTTAGCTATGGCTACACCTTC. This encodes CASSERVSYGYTF.